The following is a T cell receptor beta chain sequence with its context. The sample is drawn from a study of identical twins. One entry per CDR3 protein results from TCRdb running MiXCR on the 5' RACE reads. Among approximately 680,000 distinct CDR3 sequences listed, just over 7% were seen once. Germline assignment: CDR1 LNHNV and CDR2 YYDKDF (reference sequence). Deletions cut 3 bases from V and 5 bases from J, with 19 bases between. The CDR3 runs 16 residues. This sample also belongs to another study, concerning yellow fever vaccine responses in identical twins. This second study says: Each twin's T cell response to the vaccine was reported to look partly convergent and partly personalized.

The TCR sequence derives from a woman between 18 and 30 years old in good health. The sample taken for sequencing was PBMCs. The V and J genes are TRBV15 and TRBJ2-5; perhaps TRBD1 as D (7 bases). Written as DNA, the CDR3 is TGTGCCACCAGCAGTGATACCCGGCCAGGGGGGGAGACCCAGTACTTC. Its translation: CATSSDTRPGGETQYF.